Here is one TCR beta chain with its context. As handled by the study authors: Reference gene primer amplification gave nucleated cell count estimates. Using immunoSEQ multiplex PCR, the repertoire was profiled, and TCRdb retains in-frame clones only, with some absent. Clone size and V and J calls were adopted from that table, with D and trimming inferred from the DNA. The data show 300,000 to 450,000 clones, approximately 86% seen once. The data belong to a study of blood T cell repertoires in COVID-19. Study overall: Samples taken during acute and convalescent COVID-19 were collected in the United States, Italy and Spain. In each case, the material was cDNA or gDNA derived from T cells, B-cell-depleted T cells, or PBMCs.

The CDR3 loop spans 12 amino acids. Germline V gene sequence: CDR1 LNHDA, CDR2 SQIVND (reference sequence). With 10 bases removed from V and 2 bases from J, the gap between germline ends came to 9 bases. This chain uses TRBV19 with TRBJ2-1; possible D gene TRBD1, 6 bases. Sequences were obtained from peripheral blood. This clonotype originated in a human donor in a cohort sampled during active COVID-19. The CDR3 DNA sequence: TGTGCCACCGAGGGGGCCTACAATGAGCAGTTCTTC. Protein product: CATEGAYNEQFF.